The entry that follows covers one T cell receptor beta chain sequence. The sample belongs to a study of blood T cell repertoires in COVID-19. Cohort placement rested on clinical history that participants reported themselves. Sequencing was performed with immunoSEQ multiplex PCR; in TCRdb, only in-frame clones are kept and a portion is missing. The sample has fewer than 250,000 clones, about 91% seen once; the top ten hold about 2.5%. This sequence originates from a woman aged 25 to 39 with acute COVID-19. The sample comprised PBMCs or T cells enriched from blood (not recorded which).

The CDR3 spells CASSLVGEGDSNQPQHF. Here the CDR3 DNA reads TGTGCCAGCAGTTTGGTCGGGGAGGGGGATAGCAATCAGCCCCAGCATTTT. V usage is TRBV27 and J usage is TRBJ1-5; tentative D call: TRBD1 (6 bases). CDR1 and CDR2 (germline): MNHEY, SMNVEV (reference sequence). Trimming pared 3 bases from V and 0 bases from J, leaving 15 bases between. The CDR3 totals 17 residues.